One sample yielded the 8 T cell receptor beta chains listed below, sequenced in a study of T cells in Graves' hyperthyroidism and ophthalmopathy. From RNA transcripts, TCR beta CDR3 regions were amplified. Researchers ran a first-round RT-PCR on the TCR CDR3 using the HTBI primer set. Via MiXCR, TCRdb re-called the multiplex PCR reads, giving one row per CDR3 protein. The sample carries hundreds of thousands of distinct CDR3 sequences, roughly 20% recorded once. Sequenced input: blood. All receptors come from a young man with Graves' ophthalmopathy.

The chain links TRBV12-3 or TRBV12-4 to TRBJ1-6; D might be TRBD1 (5 bases). V dropped 3 bases and J dropped 9 bases, with 12 bases sitting between them. This CDR3 region has 14 residues. CDR3 sequence (DNA): TGTGCCAGCAGTTTTGTGGGGGACGGTTCACCCCTCCACTTT. Encoded protein: CASSFVGDGSPLHF.

The rearrangement uses TRBV19 and TRBJ1-6; the D gene is possibly TRBD1 (5 bases). The CDR3 contains 16 residues. The V and J ends lost 5 bases and 5 bases respectively, with 16 bases between them. Per germline, CDR1 LNHDA and CDR2 SQIVND (reference sequence). CDR3 sequence: CASSYKGFIDNSPLHF. CDR3 DNA: TGTGCCAGTAGTTATAAGGGGTTTATAGATAATTCACCCCTCCACTTT.

V gene TRBV28 combines with J gene TRBJ2-7; D is ambiguous. There are 14 residues in the CDR3. CDR1 and CDR2 (germline): MDHEN, SYDVKM. Trimming stripped 7 bases from V and 2 bases from J, with 15 bases between. CDR3 residues: CASTLSRFPYEQYF. The CDR3 nucleotides read TGTGCCAGCACTCTAAGCAGGTTTCCCTACGAGCAGTACTTC.

The rearrangement links TRBV5-8 to TRBJ2-7, with 12 bases that match TRBD1. This CDR3 spans 15 amino acids. The germline V gene encodes CDR1 SGHTS and CDR2 YDEGEE. V lost 3 bases, J lost 7 bases, and 8 bases stayed unmatched. The DNA for the CDR3 is TGTGCCAGCAGCTCACCAGGGACAGGGGGCGTGGAGCAGTACTTC. Protein product: CASSSPGTGGVEQYF.

V is TRBV5-5 and J is TRBJ2-3; D tentatively reads TRBD1 or TRBD2 (5 bases each). CDR1 and CDR2 from the germline V gene are SGHKS and YYEKEE (reference sequence). V was shortened by 7 bases and J by 3 bases, with 9 bases between the two germline ends. The CDR3 is 12 residues long. CDR3 protein: CASFGTTDTQYF. CDR3 DNA sequence: TGTGCCAGCTTTGGGACGACAGATACGCAGTATTTT.

V usage is TRBV27 and J usage is TRBJ2-7; a possible D gene is TRBD1 (5 bases). V gave up 5 bases and J gave up 5 bases, with 13 bases separating them. The CDR3 spans 13 residues. Per germline, CDR1 MNHEY and CDR2 SMNVEV (reference sequence). DNA for the CDR3: TGTGCCAGCAGTGACGCAGGGTGGAACGAGCAGTACTTC. Translation: CASSDAGWNEQYF.

The rearrangement links TRBV20-1 to TRBJ1-5; D is unclear. Germline V gene lookup returns CDR1 DFQATT and CDR2 SNEGSKA (reference sequence). The CDR3 is made up of 14 amino acids. The ends were cut back, 4 bases at V and 4 bases at J, with 14 bases in the middle. The CDR3 region is CSATGLGPNQPQHF. CDR3 coding DNA: TGCAGTGCTACGGGTCTTGGACCTAATCAGCCCCAGCATTTT.

The chain couples TRBV19 to TRBJ1-4; D may be TRBD1 (5 bases). Trimming cost V 5 bases and J 8 bases, with 12 bases left between them. The CDR3 length is 13 residues. Germline V lookup: CDR1 LNHDA, CDR2 SQIVND (reference sequence). The CDR3 nucleotides read TGTGCCAGTAGTGCGGGACCGGGAGAAAAACTGTTTTTT. As protein: CASSAGPGEKLFF. Based on the CDR3 plus reference TRBV19 and TRBJ1-4, the full variable domain is DGGITQSPKYLFRKEGQNVTLSCEQNLNHDAMYWYRQDPGQGLRLIYYSQIVNDFQKGDIAEGYSVSREKKESFPLTVTSAQKNPTAFYLCASSAGPGEKLFFGSGTQLSVL.